Below are 8 T cell receptor beta chains sequenced from a single sample in a study of T-cell reconstitution after alpha-beta-depleted transplantation in children. Unique molecular identifiers tagged the TCRbeta library. TCRdb processed the PCR reads anew with MiXCR; each CDR3 protein has one entry. This table has fewer than 120,000 distinct CDR3 sequences, approximately 10% appearing once. The sequencing here drew on PBMCs from the stem cell graft donor, taken from the stem cell graft. The source of these receptors is a human donor who donated a stem cell graft to a child with acute lymphoblastic leukemia.

This clonotype has at least ten counts. CDR3 amino acids: CAISDPRTGWDQPQHF. CDR3 DNA: TGTGCCATCAGTGATCCCAGGACAGGTTGGGATCAGCCCCAGCATTTT. The chain employs TRBV10-3 and TRBJ1-5; 7 bases line up with TRBD1. The germline V gene encodes CDR1 ENHRY and CDR2 SYGVKD. Trimming at V came to 3 bases and at J to 5 bases, leaving 10 bases not matched to a gene. The CDR3 loop spans 16 amino acids.

This clonotype appeared many times. The chain carries TRBV12-3 or TRBV12-4 and TRBJ1-6; D unclear. Trimming left V 0 bases short and J 8 bases short, with 14 bases between. This CDR3 contains 16 residues. The CDR3 sequence: CASSLAPSTADSPLHF. For the CDR3, the DNA is TGTGCCAGCAGTTTAGCCCCCAGCACCGCCGATTCACCCCTCCACTTT.

This clonotype was seen at least ten times. The rearrangement uses TRBV7-2 and TRBJ2-5, with 11 bases that match TRBD2. Germline CDR1 reads SGHTA; CDR2 reads FQGNSA. The length of the CDR3 is 16 residues. Trimming took 2 bases from V and 1 from J; bases not matched to a gene: 3. The CDR3 here is CASSLITSGGQETQYF. Here the CDR3 DNA reads TGTGCCAGCAGCTTAATTACTAGCGGGGGCCAAGAGACCCAGTACTTC.

This clonotype came up many times. This chain links TRBV7-9 with TRBJ2-7, with 7 bases that match TRBD2. Trimming removed 5 bases from V and 5 bases from J; junction bases left unmatched: 6. Germline values: CDR1 SEHNR, CDR2 FQNEAQ (reference sequence). The CDR3 consists of 13 residues. The DNA of the CDR3 is TGTGCCAGCAGCCCAAAGGGAGGGGACGAGCAGTACTTC. It specifies CASSPKGGDEQYF.

This clonotype came up many times. CDR3 nucleotide sequence: TGTGCCAGCAGTTCGGGACGACCCGGGGAGCTGTTTTTT. Its protein product is CASSSGRPGELFF. This chain links TRBV12-3 or TRBV12-4 with TRBJ2-2; D might be TRBD1 or TRBD2, each matching 5 bases. This CDR3 region has 13 residues. V was pared by 4 bases and J by 6 bases, with 9 bases between.

This clonotype was seen repeatedly, ten times or more. The chain is built from TRBV10-1 and TRBJ2-1, with 8 bases matching TRBD1. Germline V gene lookup returns CDR1 WNHNN and CDR2 SYGVQD (reference sequence). The CDR3 length is 12 residues. Unmatched junction bases numbered 2, after V lost 4 bases and J lost 9 bases. CDR3 residues: CASSADRAEQFF. The CDR3, as DNA: TGCGCCAGCAGTGCGGACAGGGCTGAGCAGTTCTTC.

A remark on this clonotype: This may be a read error: a much more frequent sequence differs by one nucleotide. This chain links TRBV20-1 with TRBJ2-5; no reliable D call. Germline-derived CDR1 and CDR2 are DFQATT and SNEGSKA (reference sequence). CDR3 length: 13 amino acids. CDR3 in amino acids: CSARAVTKEAQYF. In DNA, the CDR3 is TGCAGTGCTAGGGCAGTCACGAAAGAGGCCCAGTACTTC.

This clonotype has ten or more counts. This chain links TRBV7-2 with TRBJ1-3, with D tentatively TRBD1 (5 bases). The length of the CDR3 is 16 residues. The V end lost 1 base, the J end lost 0 bases, and 10 bases lay between the germline ends. The germline V gene has CDR1 SGHTA and CDR2 FQGNSA. CDR3 DNA sequence: TGTGCCAGCAGCTTAGACAGGTCCTACTCTGGAAACACCATATATTTT. This translates into CASSLDRSYSGNTIYF.